The rows below give T cell receptor beta chains drawn from one sample of a study of Japanese encephalitis immunity and Zika vaccine responses. TCRdb called the 5' RACE reads again in MiXCR, with one record for every CDR3 protein. In the table there are around 250 distinct CDR3 sequences, 2.5% to 3% of which are singletons. Sequenced material: antigen-activated CD8+ T cells from blood, cultured, taken during a Zika inactivated vaccine study. The receptors were sampled from an adult woman who received an inactivated Zika virus vaccine. Both conserved end residues are part of each CDR3. D genes are given only for firm matches. Part of the rows lack a size; the others show once, few, many or a class for expanded clones.

-	TRBV7-9	large	TRBJ2-1	TGTGCCAGCAGCTTAGGCTACAATGAGCAGTTCTTC	CASSLGYNEQFF
-	TRBV4-1	large	TRBJ2-1	TGCGCCAGCAGCCAACCCAGCTCCTACAATGAGCAGTTCTTC	CASSQPSSYNEQFF
TRBD1	TRBV9	large	TRBJ2-5	TGTGCCAGCAGCGTAGCTGTTGAGGACAGGGGACAAGAGACCCAGTACTTC	CASSVAVEDRGQETQYF
TRBD1	TRBV5-6	medium-sized	TRBJ1-5	TGTGCCAGCAGCTTCAGCCGGGACAGGGGGCTCAGGTTGTATCAGCCCCAGCATTTT	CASSFSRDRGLRLYQPQHF
-	TRBV28	large	TRBJ2-3	TGTGCCAGCAGTTTAGGACAGTCTAGCTCAGATACGCAGTATTTT	CASSLGQSSSDTQYF
TRBD1	TRBV7-9	large	TRBJ1-5	TGTGCCAGCAGCTCGGGACAGGTACGGATCACGCCCCAGCATTTT	CASSSGQVRITPQHF
TRBD2	TRBV19	large	TRBJ2-3	TGTGCCAGTAGTATACGTACTAGCGGGAGTACAGATACGCAGTATTTT	CASSIRTSGSTDTQYF
-	TRBV5-1	large	TRBJ2-7	TGCGCCAGCAGCCAAAGGGGTATTTACGAGCAGTACTTC	CASSQRGIYEQYF
TRBD2	TRBV29-1	medium-sized	TRBJ2-1	TGCAGCGTTATGGGACTAGCGGGGGGGCCCAATGAGCAGTTCTTC	CSVMGLAGGPNEQFF
TRBD2	TRBV4-1	large	TRBJ2-1	TGCGCCAGCAGCCAAGATGGGAGCGGGGGATCCTACAATGAGCAGTTCTTC	CASSQDGSGGSYNEQFF
-	TRBV29-1	medium-sized	TRBJ1-1	TGCAGCGTTTATCCAGGGGCTGTGAATGAAGCTTTCTTT	CSVYPGAVNEAFF
-	TRBV5-1	large	TRBJ2-4	TGCGCCAGCAGCTTGGGGAGGGCAGGGACCAAAAACATTCAGTACTTC	CASSLGRAGTKNIQYF
-	TRBV29-1	medium-sized	TRBJ1-3	TGCAGCGTCAGGGAGTCTGGAAACACCATATATTTT	CSVRESGNTIYF
-	TRBV12-3/TRBV12-4	medium-sized	TRBJ2-6	TGTGCCAGCACCCCGTGGCAGTTCAGCTCTGGGGCCAACGTCCTGACTTTC	CASTPWQFSSGANVLTF
-	TRBV28	large	TRBJ1-5	TGTGCCAGCAGTTTATACCAGGGAGGCACAAGCAATCAGCCCCAGCATTTT	CASSLYQGGTSNQPQHF
-	TRBV7-2	large	TRBJ1-1	TGTGCCAGCAGCCTCGGCGGAGGCTACCTGAACACTGAAGCTTTCTTT	CASSLGGGYLNTEAFF
-	TRBV5-1	-	TRBJ2-7	TGCGCCAGCAGCTTACTCGACGATTCATACGAGCAGTACTTC	CASSLLDDSYEQYF
TRBD1	TRBV9	large	TRBJ2-7	TGTGCCAGCAGCGTCGGACAGGGGACCTACGAGCAGTACTTC	CASSVGQGTYEQYF
TRBD1	TRBV6-5	medium-sized	TRBJ1-2	TGTGCCAGCAGTTATGTCGGCGGGACAGCTAACTATGGCTACACCTTC	CASSYVGGTANYGYTF
-	TRBV6-1	few	TRBJ2-4	TGTGCCAGCAGCGCTTATGCCAAAAACATTCAGTACTTC	CASSAYAKNIQYF
-	TRBV9	medium-sized	TRBJ2-7	TGTGCCAGCAGCGTAGGGGCGAGAAGCTCCTACGAGCAGTACTTC	CASSVGARSSYEQYF
-	TRBV6-5	-	TRBJ2-1	TGTGCCAGTCGGACGGACTACAATGAGCAGTTCTTC	CASRTDYNEQFF
-	TRBV15	large	TRBJ2-3	TGTGCCACCAGCAGCAGACAGAGCACAGATACGCAGTATTTT	CATSSRQSTDTQYF
TRBD1	TRBV2	-	TRBJ1-5	TGTGCCAGCAGTGGAAGGGGGCGAGGGTATAGCAATCAGCCCCAGCATTTT	CASSGRGRGYSNQPQHF
-	TRBV12-3/TRBV12-4	large	TRBJ2-7	TGTGCCAGCAGTTTAGTCATCTACGAGCAGTACTTC	CASSLVIYEQYF
TRBD1	TRBV7-6	large	TRBJ2-3	TGTGCCAGCAGCTCTGGGGACAGAAACATTCCTAAATACACAGATACGCAGTATTTT	CASSSGDRNIPKYTDTQYF
TRBD2	TRBV5-8	large	TRBJ2-3	TGTGCCAGCAGCTTCGGGACTAGCGGGGCAGATACGCAGTATTTT	CASSFGTSGADTQYF
TRBD1	TRBV7-9	hyperexpanded	TRBJ1-5	TGTGCCAGCAGTACCGGGACAGTTCATCAGCCCCAGCATTTT	CASSTGTVHQPQHF
-	TRBV24-1	large	TRBJ2-7	TGTGCCACCAGTGGGAGAGAAAAGGGCAGGGGCCACGAGCAGTACTTC	CATSGREKGRGHEQYF
-	TRBV27	large	TRBJ2-1	TGTGCCAGCAGGATTAGGACGACCTACAATGAGCAGTTCTTC	CASRIRTTYNEQFF
-	TRBV6-5	large	TRBJ2-2	TGTGCCAGCACATGGTCCGGGGAGCTGTTTTTT	CASTWSGELFF